A single sample gave rise to the 10 T cell receptor beta chains below, sequenced in a study of cytomegalovirus exposure and HLA in healthy donors (dated by TCRdb to about 2017). Library preparation was by the immunoSEQ multiplex PCR assay. For the multiplex PCR, a mixture combining 60 forward primers for TCR Vbeta segments and 13 reverse primers for TCR Jbeta segments was used. Here the immuneACCESS table is served through TCRdb, limited to in-frame sequences with V and J called. Missing clones are a known gap in these copies; in checked studies unresolved V genes cover under half, and the rest lacks a known reason. This sample is represented by about 180,000 clones; roughly 80% of them were singletons. The ten largest make up 4.9% of the sample. The source material was PBMCs. Source of these receptors: a woman aged 18-35 years in good health and CMV-seropositive.

The rearrangement links TRBV15 to TRBJ1-4; 8 bases fit TRBD1. The CDR3 length is 16 residues. Germline V lookup: CDR1 LNHNV, CDR2 YYDKDF (reference sequence). J was trimmed by 6 bases and V by 3 bases; bases with no gene match: 9. The DNA of the CDR3 is TGTGCCACCAGCAGCTCTAGGCAGGACAGGGATGAAAAACTGTTTTTT. Translation gives CATSSSRQDRDEKLFF.

V is TRBV5-8 and J is TRBJ2-7, with D hard to call. The CDR3 has 14 residues. Trimming removed 0 bases at V and 4 bases at J, with 11 bases between. Germline V gives CDR1 SGHTS, CDR2 YDEGEE. This chain's CDR3 is CASSLAATVYEQYF. The DNA for the CDR3 is TGTGCCAGCAGCTTGGCCGCCACAGTTTACGAGCAGTACTTC.

The V and J genes are TRBV19 and TRBJ2-3, with D uncertain. Trimming removed 5 bases from V and 5 bases from J, with 11 bases in between. The CDR3 is 13 amino acids. Per germline, CDR1 LNHDA and CDR2 SQIVND (reference sequence). The CDR3 spells CASSLFTGDTQYF. The CDR3 bases are TGTGCCAGTAGTCTCTTTACCGGAGATACGCAGTATTTT.

V is TRBV2 and J is TRBJ1-2; no clear D gene. CDR1 SNHLY and CDR2 FYNNEI come from the germline V gene. V was shortened by 4 bases and J by 1 base, with 7 bases between the two germline ends. The CDR3 is made up of 13 amino acids. CDR3 coding DNA: TGTGCCAGCAGTGTGGCTCATAACTATGGCTACACCTTC. This translates into CASSVAHNYGYTF.

The chain couples TRBV29-1 to TRBJ1-4; TRBD1 matches 7 bases. V gave up 5 bases and J gave up 6 bases; unmatched junction bases: 9. The CDR3 spans 14 residues. Germline CDR1 reads SQVTM; CDR2 reads ANQGSEA. The DNA of the CDR3 is TGCAGCGTTCTAATACAGGGGAAGGATGAAAAACTGTTTTTT. This codes for CSVLIQGKDEKLFF.

The V call is TRBV15, the J call TRBJ2-7; 7 bases map to TRBD1. Germline loops: CDR1 LNHNV, CDR2 YYDKDF (reference sequence). The CDR3 sequence is 15 residues long. With V trimmed by 11 bases and J by 5 bases, 18 bases remained unmatched. Written as DNA, the CDR3 is TGTGCCGTAGGCTCTCCAGGGACAGCAGGGAACGAGCAGTACTTC. Its translation is CAVGSPGTAGNEQYF.

The chain's CDR3 is CATSSSTDTLPHTDTQYF. The CDR3 DNA reads TGTGCCACCAGCAGTAGCACGGATACTCTACCACACACAGATACGCAGTATTTT. V gene TRBV15 combines with J gene TRBJ2-3, with D hard to call. Per the germline V gene, CDR1 is LNHNV and CDR2 is YYDKDF (reference sequence). V lost 3 bases and J 2 bases, leaving 21 bases between the germline ends. This CDR3 contains 18 residues.

Comments on this clone: In the same sample, other DNA sequences code for this CDR3. The chain links TRBV11-2 to TRBJ2-2; 10 nucleotides match TRBD1. Germline CDR1 and CDR2: SGHAT and FQNNGV. Germline trimming cut 1 base from V and 4 bases from J; bases unmatched to any gene: 3. The CDR3 sequence is 16 residues long. CDR3 DNA sequence: TGTGCCAGCAGCTTAGCCGACAGGGGGCGCACCGGGGAGCTGTTTTTT. This encodes CASSLADRGRTGELFF.

The genes are TRBV13 and TRBJ2-3; weak D call: TRBD2 (6 bases). The V gene's germline CDR1 is PRHDT and CDR2 FYEKMQ (reference sequence). The CDR3 runs 14 residues. With 5 bases removed from V and 7 bases from J, the gap between germline ends came to 16 bases. The CDR3 region is CASSASRGPNTQYF. For the CDR3, the DNA is TGTGCCAGCAGCGCATCGCGGGGTCCCAATACGCAGTATTTT. The variable domain in full, with the rest retrieved from reference TRBV13 and TRBJ2-3, is AAGVIQSPRHLIKEKRETATLKCYPIPRHDTVYWYQQGPGQDPQFLISFYEKMQSDKGSIPDRFSAQQFSDYHSELNMSSLELGDSALYFCASSASRGPNTQYFGPGTRLTVL.

The V and J genes are TRBV4-1 and TRBJ2-7; 9 nucleotides match TRBD1. The germline CDR1 and CDR2 sequences are MGHRA and YSYEKL. With V trimmed by 2 bases and J by 3 bases, 8 bases remained unmatched. The CDR3 spans 16 residues. The CDR3 DNA reads as TGCGCCAGCAGCCAACCACTCGGACAGGGGATCTACGAGCAGTACTTC. It yields the protein CASSQPLGQGIYEQYF.